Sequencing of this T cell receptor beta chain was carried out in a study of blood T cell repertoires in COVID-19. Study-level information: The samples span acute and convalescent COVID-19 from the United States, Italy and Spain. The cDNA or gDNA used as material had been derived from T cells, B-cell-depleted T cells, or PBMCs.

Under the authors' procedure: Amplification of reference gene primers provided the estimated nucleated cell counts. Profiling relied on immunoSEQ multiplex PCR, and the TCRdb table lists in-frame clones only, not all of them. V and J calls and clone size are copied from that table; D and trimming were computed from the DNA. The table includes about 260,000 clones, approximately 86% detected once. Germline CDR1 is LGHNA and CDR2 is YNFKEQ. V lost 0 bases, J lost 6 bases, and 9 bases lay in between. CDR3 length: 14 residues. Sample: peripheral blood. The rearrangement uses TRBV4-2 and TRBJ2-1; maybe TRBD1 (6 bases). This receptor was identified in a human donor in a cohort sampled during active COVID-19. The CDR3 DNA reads TGTGCCAGCAGCCAAGACCCCAGGGGCAATGAGCAGTTCTTC. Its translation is CASSQDPRGNEQFF.